This record covers a single TCR beta chain. This clonotype was counted at least ten times. Its antigen is unknown. Base qualities are missing; no much larger clone stands one base away. A patient counted as having stable Graves' hyperthyroidism if no progression to ophthalmopathy occurred over 18 months of follow-up. The hyperthyroidism patients were between 18 and 65 years old and newly diagnosed, with a disease duration of less than 2 months. Any patient with an uncontrolled infection, another autoimmune disease, pregnancy or lactation was excluded. Diagnoses relied on clinical symptoms, serum thyroxine and TRAb, thyroid ultrasound and orbital computed tomography. Ficoll-Paque density gradient centrifugation was used to isolate PBMCs from about 9 ml of fresh peripheral blood. Trizol reagent was used to extract total RNA, and RNA quality was then checked on an Agilent 2100 Bioanalyzer. This sample was taken from a study of T cells in Graves' hyperthyroidism and ophthalmopathy (dated by TCRdb to between 2019 and 2020). Describing the broader study: Peripheral blood samples were taken at the time of initial diagnosis, prior to any treatment. The 95 to 100 discovery patients were randomly divided into training and test sets at a 7:3 ratio. TCR Vbeta CDR3 sequencing of 135 peripheral blood samples (more than 40 ophthalmopathy, roughly 72 hyperthyroidism and around 17 progressor patients) is reported in the paper. TCR V-J signatures able to tell the groups apart were searched for in a discovery cohort of about a hundred patients, of whom more than 40 had Graves' ophthalmopathy and around 58 had stable Graves' hyperthyroidism. Once sampling was done, hyperthyroidism patients were given methimazole at a starting dose of 30 mg daily, whereas ophthalmopathy patients were given high-dose intravenous methylprednisolone. Thyroid tissue and blood T-cell repertoires from more than 5 Graves' hyperthyroidism patients were also compared in the study. An independent validation cohort of 18 to 20 hyperthyroidism patients and about 15 patients who later progressed to ophthalmopathy tested prospective prediction of ophthalmopathy.

Results the study describes overall, beyond this receptor: In cross-validation, a model built on a 13 V-J signature told ophthalmopathy apart from stable hyperthyroidism with about 90% sensitivity and about 81% specificity, and in testing the same model reached 80%/75%. In validation, progression to ophthalmopathy was predicted by the model with 65% to 71% sensitivity and 72% to 85% specificity, a median of approximately 6.5 months before onset. No statistical method was used to fix the sample size in advance, and group allocation was not hidden from the investigators. Most expanded thyroid clonotypes (frequency above 0.001) were also detected in blood, a finding suggesting that blood repertoires may reflect thyroid immune responses.

CDR1 is given as SNHLY and CDR2 as FYNNEI, both from the germline V gene. Trimming costs V 3 bases and J 2 bases, and their ends lie 9 bases apart. Its CDR3 holds 14 amino acids, cysteine through phenylalanine. This entry keeps only the CDR3 DNA: 42 bases, framed from base 1. The TCR beta CDR3 regions were amplified from the RNA transcripts. A first-round RT-PCR of the TCR CDR3 used the HTBI primer set with the Qiagen OneStep RT-PCR kit. Libraries were constructed in a second round of multiplex PCR, after which size selection and purification were performed. The libraries were sequenced on an Illumina HiSeq2000 using paired-end 100 bp reads. Turning to the authors' computational methods: Raw data were processed with SOAPnuke, discarding reads with adapters, uncalled bases, mean Phred below 15, or no exact constant-primer or identifier match. COPE v1.2.5 was used to merge the high-quality paired reads, and each unique nucleotide sequence was defined as a clonotype. MiTCR v1.1 was used to align the clonotypes against IMGT TRBV, TRBD and TRBJ reference segments. Analysis was restricted to V-J combinations with a frequency above 0.0001, which covered 99.2% of repertoires. A TCS score was defined as the ratio between F50 (clonal expansion) and ExV (chaos), using BLOSUM62-based TCRdist between CDR3 peptides within each V-J. Welch's t-statistics and random forest reduced fewer than 550 V-J features to some 14, which were used in a naive Bayes classifier (R e1071). Starting from the raw public reads, TCRdb applied fastp trimming at Q25, assembled clones with MiXCR and retained in-frame beta chains. Records with the same CDR3 protein are collapsed into one entry carrying the most frequent genes and DNA. The V and J calls were not made by the authors but by TCRdb's processing. In this sample the table shows over 450,000 distinct CDR3 sequences, 13% to 15% of which occur a single time. The ten largest clones capture less than 20% of the sample.

Material: blood. The rearranged segments are TRBV2 and TRBJ2-3; 5 matching bases give a weak D call of TRBD1. The clonotype originates from a woman aged 18-29 years with Graves' hyperthyroidism. The CDR3 corresponds to CASSDRVNTDTQYF. The base sequence is TGTGCCAGCAGTGACAGGGTTAACACAGATACGCAGTATTTT.